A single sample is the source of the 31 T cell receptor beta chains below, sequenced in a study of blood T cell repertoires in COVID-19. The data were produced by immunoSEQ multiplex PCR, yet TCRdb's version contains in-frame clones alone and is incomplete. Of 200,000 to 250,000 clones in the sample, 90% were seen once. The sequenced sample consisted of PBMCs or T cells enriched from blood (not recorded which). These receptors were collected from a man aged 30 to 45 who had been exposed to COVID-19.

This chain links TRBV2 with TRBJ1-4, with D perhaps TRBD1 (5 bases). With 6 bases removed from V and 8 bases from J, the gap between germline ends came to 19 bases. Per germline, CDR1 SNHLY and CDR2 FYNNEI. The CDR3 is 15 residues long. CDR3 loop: CASRITQAIGEKLFF. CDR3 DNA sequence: TGTGCCAGCAGAATCACACAGGCTATCGGGGAAAAACTGTTTTTT. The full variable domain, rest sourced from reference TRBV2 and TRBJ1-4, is EPEVTQTPSHQVTQMGQEVILRCVPISNHLYFYWYRQILGQKVEFLVSFYNNEISEKSEIFDDQFSVERPDGSNFTLKIRSTKLEDSAMYFCASRITQAIGEKLFFGSGTQLSVL.

CDR3 in amino acids: CASSKIAANTGELFF. CDR3 coding DNA: TGTGCCAGCAGCAAAATAGCGGCGAACACCGGGGAGCTGTTTTTT. J is TRBJ2-2 and V is TRBV21-1; the DNA was not used to check the table's D call, TRBD2. TRBV21-1 is a recognized pseudogene. The CDR3 contains 15 residues.

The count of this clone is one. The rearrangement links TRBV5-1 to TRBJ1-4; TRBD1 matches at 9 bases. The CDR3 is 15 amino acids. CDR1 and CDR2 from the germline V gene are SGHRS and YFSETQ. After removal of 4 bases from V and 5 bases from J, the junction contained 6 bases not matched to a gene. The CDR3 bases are TGCGCCAGCAGCCCCCGGGACAGGGCGAATGAAAAACTGTTTTTT. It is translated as CASSPRDRANEKLFF.

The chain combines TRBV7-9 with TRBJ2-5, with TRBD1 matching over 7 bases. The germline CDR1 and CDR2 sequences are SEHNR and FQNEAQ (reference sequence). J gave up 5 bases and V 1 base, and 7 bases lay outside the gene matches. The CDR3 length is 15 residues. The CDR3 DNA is TGTGCCAGCAGCTTAGGAAAGGGGGCATTGGAGACCCAGTACTTC. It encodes CASSLGKGALETQYF.

CDR3 bases: TGTGCCAGCAGCGCTCACAGGGGGCGCGGGGACACTGAAGCTTTCTTT. Its protein product is CASSAHRGRGDTEAFF. V gene TRBV9 combines with J gene TRBJ1-1, with TRBD1 matching over 9 bases. Per the germline V gene, CDR1 is SGDLS and CDR2 is YYNGEE. This CDR3 has 16 amino acids. Trimming at V came to 3 bases and at J to 3 bases, leaving 9 bases not matched to a gene.

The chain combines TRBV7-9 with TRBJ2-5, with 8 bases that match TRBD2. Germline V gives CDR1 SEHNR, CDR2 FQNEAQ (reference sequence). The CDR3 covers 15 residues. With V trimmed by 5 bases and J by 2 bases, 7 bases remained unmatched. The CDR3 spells CASSRTRLAQETQYF. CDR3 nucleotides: TGTGCCAGCAGCCGAACGAGACTAGCGCAAGAGACCCAGTACTTC.

In nucleotides, the CDR3 is TGTGCCAGCAGCCCGCGTCTCTCCGATGGCTACACCTTC. Amino acid sequence: CASSPRLSDGYTF. The rearrangement links TRBV3-1 (or the pseudogene TRBV3-2) to TRBJ1-2; D call uncertain. The CDR3 contains 13 residues. Germline V gene sequence: CDR1 LGHDT, CDR2 YNNKEL (reference sequence). V lost 4 bases, J lost 6 bases, and 12 bases lay in between.

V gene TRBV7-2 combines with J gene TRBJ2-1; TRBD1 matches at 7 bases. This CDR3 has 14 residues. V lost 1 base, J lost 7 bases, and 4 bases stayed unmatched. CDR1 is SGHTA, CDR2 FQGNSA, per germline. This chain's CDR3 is CASSLGQGGNEQFF. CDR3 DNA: TGTGCCAGCAGCTTAGGACAGGGTGGGAATGAGCAGTTCTTC.

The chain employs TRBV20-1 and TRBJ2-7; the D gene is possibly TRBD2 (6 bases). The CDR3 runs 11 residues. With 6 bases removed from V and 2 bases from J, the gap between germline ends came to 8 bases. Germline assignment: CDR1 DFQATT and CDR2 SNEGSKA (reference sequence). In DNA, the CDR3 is TGCAGTGCCGGAGGGGCCTACGAGCAGTACTTC. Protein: CSAGGAYEQYF.

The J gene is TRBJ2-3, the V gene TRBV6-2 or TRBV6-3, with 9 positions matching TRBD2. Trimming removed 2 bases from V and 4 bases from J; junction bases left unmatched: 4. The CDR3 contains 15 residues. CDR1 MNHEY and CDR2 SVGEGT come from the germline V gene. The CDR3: CASSYGGGASDTQYF. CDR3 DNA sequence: TGTGCCAGCAGTTACGGCGGGGGGGCTTCAGATACGCAGTATTTT.

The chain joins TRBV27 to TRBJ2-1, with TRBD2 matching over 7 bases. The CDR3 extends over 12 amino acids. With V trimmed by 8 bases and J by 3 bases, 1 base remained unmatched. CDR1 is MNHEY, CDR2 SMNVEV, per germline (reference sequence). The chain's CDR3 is CASRGVYNEQFF. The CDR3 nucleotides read TGTGCCAGCCGGGGGGTCTACAATGAGCAGTTCTTC.

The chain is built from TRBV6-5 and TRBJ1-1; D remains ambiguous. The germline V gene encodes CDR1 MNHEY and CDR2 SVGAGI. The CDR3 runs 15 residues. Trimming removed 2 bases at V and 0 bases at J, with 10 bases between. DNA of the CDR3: TGTGCCAGCAGTTACGGCTTACAAATGAACACTGAAGCTTTCTTT. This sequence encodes CASSYGLQMNTEAFF.

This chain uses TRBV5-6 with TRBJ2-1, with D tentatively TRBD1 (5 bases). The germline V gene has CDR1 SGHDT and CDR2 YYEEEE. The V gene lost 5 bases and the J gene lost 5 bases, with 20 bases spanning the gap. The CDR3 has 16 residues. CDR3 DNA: TGTGCCAGCAGTGCCCGGTGGGGCAGTGGAGACAATGAGCAGTTCTTC. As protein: CASSARWGSGDNEQFF.

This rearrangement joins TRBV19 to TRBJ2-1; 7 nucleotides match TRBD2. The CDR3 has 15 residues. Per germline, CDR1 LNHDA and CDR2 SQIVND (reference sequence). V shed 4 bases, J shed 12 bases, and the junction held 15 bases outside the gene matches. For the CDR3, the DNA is TGTGCCAGTAGTAATGGGGCGGGGGATAGGATGGGGCAGTTCTTC. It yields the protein CASSNGAGDRMGQFF.

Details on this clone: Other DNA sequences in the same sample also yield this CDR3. CDR3 nucleotides: TGTGCCAGCAGCCCGGGGGGGTCCTACGAGCAGTACTTC. Protein sequence: CASSPGGSYEQYF. The rearrangement uses TRBV3-1 (or the pseudogene TRBV3-2) and TRBJ2-7; 8 nucleotides line up with TRBD2. Germline values: CDR1 LGHDT, CDR2 YNNKEL (reference sequence). The CDR3 runs 13 residues. Unmatched junction bases numbered 0, after V lost 4 bases and J lost 1 base.

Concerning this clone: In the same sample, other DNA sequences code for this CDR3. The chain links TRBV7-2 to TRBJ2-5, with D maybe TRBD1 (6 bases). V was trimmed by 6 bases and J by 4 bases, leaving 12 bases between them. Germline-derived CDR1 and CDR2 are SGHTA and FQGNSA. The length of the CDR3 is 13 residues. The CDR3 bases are TGTGCCAGCAGTTCGGGACAAGGAGAGACCCAGTACTTC. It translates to CASSSGQGETQYF.

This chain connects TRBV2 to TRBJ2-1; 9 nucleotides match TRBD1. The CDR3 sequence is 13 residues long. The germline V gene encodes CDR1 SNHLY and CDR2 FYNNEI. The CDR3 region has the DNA TGTGTTGCGGCAGGGGACAGGGTTAATGAGCAGTTCTTC. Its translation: CVAAGDRVNEQFF.

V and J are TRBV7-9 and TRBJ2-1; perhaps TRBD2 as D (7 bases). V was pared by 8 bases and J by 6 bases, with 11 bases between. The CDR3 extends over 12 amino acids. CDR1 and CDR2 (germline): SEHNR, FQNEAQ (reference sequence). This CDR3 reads CASRGAGNEQFF. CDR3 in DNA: TGTGCCAGCCGGGGGGCGGGCAATGAGCAGTTCTTC.

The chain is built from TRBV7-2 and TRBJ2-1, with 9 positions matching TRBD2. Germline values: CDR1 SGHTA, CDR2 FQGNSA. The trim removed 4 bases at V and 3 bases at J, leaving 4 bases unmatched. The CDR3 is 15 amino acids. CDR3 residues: CASSSLAGVYNEQFF. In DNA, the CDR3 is TGTGCCAGCAGCTCATTAGCGGGGGTCTACAATGAGCAGTTCTTC.

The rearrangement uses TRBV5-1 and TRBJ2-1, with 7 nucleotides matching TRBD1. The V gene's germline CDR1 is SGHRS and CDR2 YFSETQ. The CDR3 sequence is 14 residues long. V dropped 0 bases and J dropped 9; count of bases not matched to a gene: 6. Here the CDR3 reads CASSLAAGGGEQFF. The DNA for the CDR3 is TGCGCCAGCAGCTTGGCCGCAGGGGGTGGTGAGCAGTTCTTC.

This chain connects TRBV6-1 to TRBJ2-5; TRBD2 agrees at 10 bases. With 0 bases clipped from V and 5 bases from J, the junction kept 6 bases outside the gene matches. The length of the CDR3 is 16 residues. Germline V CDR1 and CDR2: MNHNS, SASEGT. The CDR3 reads CASSEATSGARETQYF. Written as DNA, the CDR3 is TGTGCCAGCAGTGAAGCAACTAGCGGGGCGCGGGAGACCCAGTACTTC.

The CDR3 DNA is TGTGCCAGCAGCCAAGGACAGGGGAGCAATCAGCCCCAGCATTTT. Translating it yields CASSQGQGSNQPQHF. This sequence joins TRBV7-9 and TRBJ1-5, with TRBD1 identical over 9 bases. V lost 5 bases, J lost 1 base, and 3 bases stayed unmatched. Germline CDR1 SEHNR, CDR2 FQNEAQ (reference sequence). This CDR3 comprises 15 residues.

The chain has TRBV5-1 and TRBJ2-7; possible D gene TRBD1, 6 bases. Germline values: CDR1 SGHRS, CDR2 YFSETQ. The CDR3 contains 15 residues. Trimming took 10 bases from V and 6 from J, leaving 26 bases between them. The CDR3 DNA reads TGCGCCTCCAAAGCGGAACAGGGATATTTAGGCGAGCAGTACTTC. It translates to CASKAEQGYLGEQYF.

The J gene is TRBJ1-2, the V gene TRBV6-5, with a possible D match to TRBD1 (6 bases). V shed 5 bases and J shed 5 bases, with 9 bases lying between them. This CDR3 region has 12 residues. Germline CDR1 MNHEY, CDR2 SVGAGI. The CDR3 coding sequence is TGTGCCAGCAGTCCCGGGACATATGGCTACACCTTC. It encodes CASSPGTYGYTF.

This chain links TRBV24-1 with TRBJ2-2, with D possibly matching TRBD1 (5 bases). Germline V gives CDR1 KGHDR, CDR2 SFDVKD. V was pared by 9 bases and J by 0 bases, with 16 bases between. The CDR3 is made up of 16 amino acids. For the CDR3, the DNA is TGTGCCACCCGGGCCCAGGGTAAGTCGAACACCGGGGAGCTGTTTTTT. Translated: CATRAQGKSNTGELFF.

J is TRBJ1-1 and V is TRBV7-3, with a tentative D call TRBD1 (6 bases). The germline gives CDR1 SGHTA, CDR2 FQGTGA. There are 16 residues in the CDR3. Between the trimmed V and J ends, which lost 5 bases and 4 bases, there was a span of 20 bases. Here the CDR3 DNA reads TGTGCCAGCAGCCCGACAGGAGGACCGATGTCCACTGAAGCTTTCTTT. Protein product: CASSPTGGPMSTEAFF. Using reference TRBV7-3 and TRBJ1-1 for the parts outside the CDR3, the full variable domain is GAGVSQTPSNKVTEKGKYVELRCDPISGHTALYWYRQSLGQGPEFLIYFQGTGAADDSGLPNDRFFAVRPEGSVSTLKIQRTERGDSAVYLCASSPTGGPMSTEAFFGQGTRLTVV.

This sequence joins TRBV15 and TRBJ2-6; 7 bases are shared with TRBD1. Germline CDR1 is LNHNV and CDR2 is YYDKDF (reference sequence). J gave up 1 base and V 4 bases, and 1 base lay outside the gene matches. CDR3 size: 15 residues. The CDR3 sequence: CATSKQGSGANVLTF. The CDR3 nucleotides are TGTGCCACCAGCAAACAGGGGTCTGGGGCCAACGTCCTGACTTTC.

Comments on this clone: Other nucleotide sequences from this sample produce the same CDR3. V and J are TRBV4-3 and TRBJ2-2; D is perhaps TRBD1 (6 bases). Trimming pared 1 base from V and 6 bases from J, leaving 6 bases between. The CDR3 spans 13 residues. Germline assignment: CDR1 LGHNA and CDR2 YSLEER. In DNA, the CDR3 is TGCGCCAGCAGCCAAGCAGGGGCCGGGGAGCTGTTTTTT. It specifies CASSQAGAGELFF.

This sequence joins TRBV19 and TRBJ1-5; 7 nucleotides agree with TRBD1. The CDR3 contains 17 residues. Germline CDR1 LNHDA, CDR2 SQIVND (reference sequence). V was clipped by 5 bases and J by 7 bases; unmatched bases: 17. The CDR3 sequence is CASSVKPTGLGGQPQHF. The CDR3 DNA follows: TGTGCCAGTAGTGTTAAACCGACAGGGCTGGGAGGCCAGCCCCAGCATTTT. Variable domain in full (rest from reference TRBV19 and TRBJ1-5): DGGITQSPKYLFRKEGQNVTLSCEQNLNHDAMYWYRQDPGQGLRLIYYSQIVNDFQKGDIAEGYSVSREKKESFPLTVTSAQKNPTAFYLCASSVKPTGLGGQPQHFGDGTRLSIL.

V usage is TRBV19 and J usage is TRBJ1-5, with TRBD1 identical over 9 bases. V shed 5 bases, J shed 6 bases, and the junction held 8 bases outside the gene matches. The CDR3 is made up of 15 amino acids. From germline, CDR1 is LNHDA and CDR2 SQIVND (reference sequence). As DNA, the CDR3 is TGTGCCAGTAGTCCGGGACAGGGAAGGACTCAGCCCCAGCATTTT. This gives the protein CASSPGQGRTQPQHF.

CDR3 in amino acids: CASTLGAGDNEQFF. The DNA of the CDR3 is TGTGCCAGCACCCTAGGGGCGGGAGACAATGAGCAGTTCTTC. This chain uses TRBV6-5 with TRBJ2-1, with 7 positions matching TRBD2. Germline-derived CDR1 and CDR2 are MNHEY and SVGAGI. The V segment lost 7 bases and the J segment 5 bases; nucleotides outside the gene matches: 8. This CDR3 is 14 amino acids long.